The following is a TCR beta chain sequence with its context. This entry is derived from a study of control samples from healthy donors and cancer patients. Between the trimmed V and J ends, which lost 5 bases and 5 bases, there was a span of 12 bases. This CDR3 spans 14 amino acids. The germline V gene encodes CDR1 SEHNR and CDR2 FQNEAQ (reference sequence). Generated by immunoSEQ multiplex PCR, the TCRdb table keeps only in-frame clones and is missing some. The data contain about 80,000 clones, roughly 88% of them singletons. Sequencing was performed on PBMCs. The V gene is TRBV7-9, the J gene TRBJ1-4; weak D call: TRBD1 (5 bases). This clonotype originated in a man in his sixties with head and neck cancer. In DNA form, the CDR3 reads TGTGCCAGCAGCCCCGTGGGGGGGAATGAAAAACTGTTTTTT. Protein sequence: CASSPVGGNEKLFF.